A selection of T cell receptor beta chains follows, all from one sample in a study of blood T cell repertoires in COVID-19. Assay: immunoSEQ multiplex PCR; the TCRdb copy retains only in-frame clones and omits some. The sample lists 200,000 to 300,000 clones; under 90% were seen once. The sample comprised peripheral blood. These receptors originate from a human donor in a cohort sampled during active COVID-19. CDR3s include the opening cysteine and the closing phenylalanine or tryptophan. The order of the fields is clone size, D gene, J gene, V gene, CDR3 DNA, CDR3 protein. D genes are given only for firm matches. Expanded clones get a size class; other rows say once, few or many, or leave the size out.

abundance: NA
d_gene: TRBD2
j_gene: TRBJ2-1
v_gene: TRBV20-1
CDR3nt: TGCAGTGCTATTGAGGGAGGGAGGAATGAGCAGTTCTTC
CDR3aa: CSAIEGGRNEQFF

abundance: NA
d_gene: TRBD1
j_gene: TRBJ1-5
v_gene: TRBV6-5
CDR3nt: TGTGCCAGCAGTTCATTCGGGACAGGGGGAAATCAGCCCCAGCATTTT
CDR3aa: CASSSFGTGGNQPQHF

abundance: NA
d_gene: NA
j_gene: TRBJ1-2
v_gene: TRBV9
CDR3nt: TGTGCCAGCAGCGACCAGGGAAACTATGGCTACACCTTC
CDR3aa: CASSDQGNYGYTF

abundance: NA
d_gene: NA
j_gene: TRBJ2-5
v_gene: TRBV29-1
CDR3nt: TGCAGCGTCCGTGATCAACAGGCCCTCCAAGAGACCCAGTACTTC
CDR3aa: CSVRDQQALQETQYF

abundance: NA
d_gene: NA
j_gene: TRBJ1-3
v_gene: TRBV5-1
CDR3nt: TGCGCCAGCAGCGCACAGGGTCTAGCTAGAGGAAACACCATATATTTT
CDR3aa: CASSAQGLARGNTIYF

abundance: NA
d_gene: NA
j_gene: TRBJ2-1
v_gene: TRBV12-3/TRBV12-4
CDR3nt: TGTGCCAGCAGTCAGATACTAGATGAGCAGTTCTTC
CDR3aa: CASSQILDEQFF

abundance: once
d_gene: NA
j_gene: TRBJ2-7
v_gene: TRBV6-2/TRBV6-3
CDR3nt: TGTGCCAGCAGTTTTCCTCCGGGTCCAAACTACGAGCAGTACTTC
CDR3aa: CASSFPPGPNYEQYF

abundance: NA
d_gene: NA
j_gene: TRBJ2-7
v_gene: TRBV2
CDR3nt: TGTGCCAGCAGTGAATTAACTAGCAGGGTTGGCGAGCAGTACTTC
CDR3aa: CASSELTSRVGEQYF

abundance: NA
d_gene: TRBD1
j_gene: TRBJ2-7
v_gene: TRBV2
CDR3nt: TGTGCCAGCAGTGAGGGACAGTCCCTCTGGGGCAAGCAGTACTTC
CDR3aa: CASSEGQSLWGKQYF

abundance: once
d_gene: NA
j_gene: TRBJ2-1
v_gene: TRBV29-1
CDR3nt: TGCAGCGTGCGAACTCTTGCAGGAGAGCAGTTCTTC
CDR3aa: CSVRTLAGEQFF

abundance: NA
d_gene: NA
j_gene: TRBJ2-7
v_gene: TRBV19
CDR3nt: TGTGCCAGTAGTATGGCTACAGGGTTTTCCGAGCAGTACTTC
CDR3aa: CASSMATGFSEQYF

abundance: NA
d_gene: NA
j_gene: TRBJ2-7
v_gene: TRBV27
CDR3nt: TGTGCCAGCAGTTTTTCCGCAGGGGTCTACGAGCAGTACTTC
CDR3aa: CASSFSAGVYEQYF

abundance: NA
d_gene: NA
j_gene: TRBJ1-1
v_gene: TRBV9
CDR3nt: TGTGCCAGCAGCCGTGAACCCGGGAACACTGAAGCTTTCTTT
CDR3aa: CASSREPGNTEAFF

abundance: NA
d_gene: NA
j_gene: TRBJ1-1
v_gene: TRBV5-1
CDR3nt: TGCGCCAGCAGCTTGTACGCAGGGTCGAACACTGAAGCTTTCTTT
CDR3aa: CASSLYAGSNTEAFF

abundance: once
d_gene: TRBD2
j_gene: TRBJ2-4
v_gene: TRBV7-2
CDR3nt: TGTGCCAGCACCGCGGGGGGGCCTCAAAACATTCAGTACTTC
CDR3aa: CASTAGGPQNIQYF

abundance: NA
d_gene: TRBD1
j_gene: TRBJ1-5
v_gene: TRBV5-1
CDR3nt: TGCGCCAGCAGCTTGGAGGGGGCAGGAAATCAGCCCCAGCATTTT
CDR3aa: CASSLEGAGNQPQHF

abundance: once
d_gene: NA
j_gene: TRBJ1-2
v_gene: TRBV19
CDR3nt: TGTGCCAGTACCCGGGAACAGAACTATGGCTACACCTTC
CDR3aa: CASTREQNYGYTF

abundance: once
d_gene: TRBD2
j_gene: TRBJ2-3
v_gene: TRBV11-2
CDR3nt: TGTGCCAGCAGGTTGACTAGCGGGAACACAGATACGCAGTATTTT
CDR3aa: CASRLTSGNTDTQYF

abundance: NA
d_gene: NA
j_gene: TRBJ1-6
v_gene: TRBV18
CDR3nt: TGTGCCAGCTCCCGGGACAACTATAATTCACCCCTCCACTTT
CDR3aa: CASSRDNYNSPLHF

abundance: few
d_gene: TRBD1
j_gene: TRBJ1-3
v_gene: TRBV4-2
CDR3nt: TGTGCCAGCAGCCAAGACCCGGGACAGCACTCTGGAAACACCATATATTTT
CDR3aa: CASSQDPGQHSGNTIYF

abundance: NA
d_gene: TRBD1
j_gene: TRBJ1-5
v_gene: TRBV15
CDR3nt: TGTGCCACCAGCAGAAACAACGCCGGGACAGAAGGGCTCTATAATGGTCAGCCCCAGCATTTT
CDR3aa: CATSRNNAGTEGLYNGQPQHF

abundance: NA
d_gene: NA
j_gene: TRBJ1-2
v_gene: TRBV5-1
CDR3nt: TGCGCCAGCAGCTTGGCAGGGGAAAGGGGAGGCTACACCTTC
CDR3aa: CASSLAGERGGYTF

abundance: NA
d_gene: NA
j_gene: TRBJ2-7
v_gene: TRBV4-2
CDR3nt: TGTGCCAGCAGCCAAGAGGCGGGACTTACCTTGAAGAAGCAGTACTTC
CDR3aa: CASSQEAGLTLKKQYF

abundance: once
d_gene: TRBD2
j_gene: TRBJ2-7
v_gene: TRBV5-4
CDR3nt: TGTGCCAGCAGCCGAGGGACTAGCGGGGTGGAAGAGCAGTACTTC
CDR3aa: CASSRGTSGVEEQYF

abundance: NA
d_gene: NA
j_gene: TRBJ1-5
v_gene: TRBV2
CDR3nt: TGTGCCAGCAATCAGGGGAGAGGGCAGCCCCAGCATTTT
CDR3aa: CASNQGRGQPQHF

abundance: NA
d_gene: TRBD2
j_gene: TRBJ2-2
v_gene: TRBV7-2
CDR3nt: TGTGCCAGCAGCTTAGCCCTAGCGGGGGCCACGAACACCGGGGAGCTGTTTTTT
CDR3aa: CASSLALAGATNTGELFF

abundance: NA
d_gene: TRBD1
j_gene: TRBJ2-1
v_gene: TRBV6-2/TRBV6-3
CDR3nt: TGTGCCAGCAGTCTGGGACAGGGGATCAATGAGCAGTTCTTC
CDR3aa: CASSLGQGINEQFF

abundance: NA
d_gene: NA
j_gene: TRBJ1-1
v_gene: TRBV3-1/TRBV3-2
CDR3nt: TGTGCCAGCAGCCTATTGAACACTGAAGCTTTCTTT
CDR3aa: CASSLLNTEAFF

abundance: NA
d_gene: TRBD1
j_gene: TRBJ2-2
v_gene: TRBV4-1
CDR3nt: TGCGCCAGCAGCCAAGAACCTCCCCTCAGCGGGACAGGGGGTTCCGGGGAGCTGTTTTTT
CDR3aa: CASSQEPPLSGTGGSGELFF

abundance: NA
d_gene: NA
j_gene: TRBJ1-5
v_gene: TRBV10-3
CDR3nt: TGTGCCATCAATAAAGGATGTGCCCTACAGGTTCATCAGCCCCAGCATTTT
CDR3aa: CAINKGCALQVHQPQHF

abundance: NA
d_gene: TRBD2
j_gene: TRBJ2-3
v_gene: TRBV3-1/TRBV3-2
CDR3nt: TGTGCCAGCAGCCAACTGACTAGCGGGGGGGCCACAGATACGCAGTATTTT
CDR3aa: CASSQLTSGGATDTQYF

abundance: NA
d_gene: TRBD1
j_gene: TRBJ2-2
v_gene: TRBV7-8
CDR3nt: TGTGCCAGCAGCTTAGCGGGGACAGGGGGGTACACCGGGGAGCTGTTTTTT
CDR3aa: CASSLAGTGGYTGELFF

abundance: few
d_gene: NA
j_gene: TRBJ2-3
v_gene: TRBV6-5
CDR3nt: TGTGCCAGCAGTTGGCGGGACCCGGTTACAGATACGCAGTATTTT
CDR3aa: CASSWRDPVTDTQYF

abundance: NA
d_gene: TRBD2
j_gene: TRBJ2-7
v_gene: TRBV28
CDR3nt: TGTGCCAGCAGTCCCCGGACTAGCGGGGGCATCTACGAGCAGTACTTC
CDR3aa: CASSPRTSGGIYEQYF

abundance: NA
d_gene: NA
j_gene: TRBJ2-3
v_gene: TRBV5-1
CDR3nt: TGCGCCAGCAGCGCAGGGGTGGGGGACACAGATACGCAGTATTTT
CDR3aa: CASSAGVGDTDTQYF

abundance: NA
d_gene: NA
j_gene: TRBJ1-2
v_gene: TRBV5-1
CDR3nt: TGCGCCAGCAGCCCAACGGACGGGGGGCGGGATGGCTACACCTTC
CDR3aa: CASSPTDGGRDGYTF

abundance: many
d_gene: TRBD1
j_gene: TRBJ1-5
v_gene: TRBV7-9
CDR3nt: TGTGCCAGCAGCCTGGACAGGGAGGCTCAGCCCCAGCATTTT
CDR3aa: CASSLDREAQPQHF

abundance: NA
d_gene: NA
j_gene: TRBJ1-1
v_gene: TRBV5-1
CDR3nt: TGCGCCAGCAGGGGCCTGAACACTGAAGCTTTCTTT
CDR3aa: CASRGLNTEAFF